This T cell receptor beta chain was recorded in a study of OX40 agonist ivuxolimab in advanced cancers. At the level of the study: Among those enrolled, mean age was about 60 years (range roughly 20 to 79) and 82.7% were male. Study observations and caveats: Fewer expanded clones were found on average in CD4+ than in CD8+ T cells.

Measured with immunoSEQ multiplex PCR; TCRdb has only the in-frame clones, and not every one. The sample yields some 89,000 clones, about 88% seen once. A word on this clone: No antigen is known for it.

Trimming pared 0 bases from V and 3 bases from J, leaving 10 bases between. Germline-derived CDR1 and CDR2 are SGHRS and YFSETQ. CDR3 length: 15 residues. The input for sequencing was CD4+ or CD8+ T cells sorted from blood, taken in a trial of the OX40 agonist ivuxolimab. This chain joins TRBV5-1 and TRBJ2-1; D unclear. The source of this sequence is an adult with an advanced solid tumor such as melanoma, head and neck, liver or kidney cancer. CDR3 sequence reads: CASSLEGYGYNEQFF. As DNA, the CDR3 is TGCGCCAGCAGCTTGGAGGGATACGGCTACAATGAGCAGTTCTTC.